The 22 T cell receptor beta chains below were found in one sample sequenced in a study of blood T cell repertoires in COVID-19. Using immunoSEQ multiplex PCR, the repertoire was profiled, and TCRdb retains in-frame clones only, with some absent. Of under 250,000 clones in the sample, more than 70% were seen once. Input material: PBMCs or T cells enriched from blood (not recorded which). The source is a man aged 25-45 years with acute COVID-19.

The chain joins TRBV11-2 to TRBJ2-3; 7 bases are shared with TRBD2. V lost 4 bases, J lost 6 bases, and 7 bases stayed unmatched. CDR1 is SGHAT, CDR2 FQNNGV, per germline. The CDR3 loop spans 14 amino acids. CDR3 loop: CASSSRPGRDTQYF. The CDR3 nucleotides read TGTGCCAGCAGCTCCAGGCCCGGGAGGGATACGCAGTATTTT.

This rearrangement joins TRBV4-2 to TRBJ2-5, with D possibly being TRBD1 (6 bases). Trimming took off 4 bases at V and 5 bases at J, with 14 bases between the two ends. The length of the CDR3 is 14 residues. Germline loops: CDR1 LGHNA, CDR2 YNFKEQ. CDR3: CASSPDRVGETQYF. CDR3 sequence (DNA): TGTGCCAGCAGCCCGGACAGAGTTGGGGAGACCCAGTACTTC.

V usage is TRBV5-5 and J usage is TRBJ2-1, with D tentatively TRBD2 (5 bases). Germline V gene data show CDR1 as SGHKS and CDR2 as YYEKEE (reference sequence). There are 12 residues in the CDR3. V was pared by 2 bases and J by 7 bases, with 7 bases between. CDR3 residues: CASSFRGNEQFF. CDR3 nucleotide sequence: TGTGCCAGCAGCTTCCGGGGAAATGAGCAGTTCTTC.

The chain uses TRBV3-1 (or the pseudogene TRBV3-2) and TRBJ2-3, with 10 bases that match TRBD2. Germline CDR1 is LGHDT and CDR2 is YNNKEL (reference sequence). Unmatched junction bases numbered 7, after V lost 3 bases and J lost 4 bases. There are 16 residues in the CDR3. The DNA for the CDR3 is TGTGCCAGCAGCCATTCCGAGCGGGGGGGCGCAGATACGCAGTATTTT. Translating gives CASSHSERGGADTQYF.

This clone has a handful of counts. The genes are TRBV28 and TRBJ1-2, with no clear D. The CDR3 is 11 amino acids. Germline loops: CDR1 MDHEN, CDR2 SYDVKM. V was shortened by 5 bases and J by 1 base, with 2 bases between the two germline ends. As DNA, the CDR3 is TGTGCCAGCAGTCTTAACTATGGCTACACCTTC. Its translation: CASSLNYGYTF.

This chain connects TRBV27 to TRBJ2-7; maybe TRBD2 (6 bases). V gave up 2 bases and J gave up 3 bases, with 8 bases separating them. Germline CDR1 MNHEY, CDR2 SMNVEV (reference sequence). The CDR3 is 13 residues long. CDR3 sequence: CASSLAGGYEQYF. The CDR3 region has the DNA TGTGCCAGCAGTTTAGCCGGGGGCTACGAGCAGTACTTC.

The chain employs TRBV7-2 and TRBJ1-6; D ambiguous. The CDR3 has 13 amino acids. V lost 6 bases and J 7 bases, leaving 10 bases between the germline ends. Germline V gene sequence: CDR1 SGHTA, CDR2 FQGNSA. This CDR3 is CASSSLPNSPLHF. CDR3 nucleotide sequence: TGTGCCAGCAGTTCACTCCCGAATTCACCCCTCCACTTT.

V and J are TRBV19 and TRBJ1-5; D is unclear. The V gene lost 10 bases and the J gene lost 6 bases, with 16 bases spanning the gap. Germline-derived CDR1 and CDR2 are LNHDA and SQIVND (reference sequence). There are 13 residues in the CDR3. As DNA, the CDR3 is TGTGCCACAACGCCAGGAATGGGTCAGCCCCAGCATTTT. Its protein product is CATTPGMGQPQHF.

The chain recombines TRBV19 with TRBJ1-5; D unclear. V lost 8 bases, J lost 0 bases, and 11 bases lay in between. CDR3 length: 14 residues. Germline CDR1 and CDR2: LNHDA and SQIVND (reference sequence). CDR3 in DNA: TGTGCCAGTCTCGCAGACTATAGCAATCAGCCCCAGCATTTT. Translating it yields CASLADYSNQPQHF.

The V and J genes are TRBV9 and TRBJ2-5; D is unresolved. The V and J ends lost 2 bases and 4 bases respectively, with 9 bases between them. This CDR3 has 13 amino acids. Germline CDR1 reads SGDLS; CDR2 reads YYNGEE. CDR3 in DNA: TGTGCCAGCAGCGTTACTGTTCTAGAGACCCAGTACTTC. The encoded protein is CASSVTVLETQYF.

The chain employs TRBV6-6 and TRBJ2-7, with TRBD1 matching 8 bases. Germline V gene data show CDR1 as MNHNY and CDR2 as SVGAGI (reference sequence). After removal of 4 bases from V and 4 bases from J, the junction contained 3 bases not matched to a gene. The CDR3 covers 13 residues. The CDR3 DNA follows: TGTGCCAGCAGTTCTAACAGGGGGTACGAGCAGTACTTC. Its protein is CASSSNRGYEQYF.

The J gene is TRBJ1-5, the V gene TRBV6-1, with a possible D match to TRBD1 (5 bases). The CDR3 totals 15 residues. Trimming shortened V by 1 base and J by 3 bases, and 10 bases separated the two germline ends. Germline V gives CDR1 MNHNS, CDR2 SASEGT. The CDR3 spells CASSEGRAFNQPQHF. The DNA of the CDR3 is TGTGCCAGCAGTGAAGGCAGGGCCTTCAATCAGCCCCAGCATTTT.

The chain uses TRBV25-1 and TRBJ1-4, with 11 bases identical to TRBD1. The CDR3 runs to 14 residues. V shed 4 bases and J 11 bases; nucleotides not matched to a gene: 6. Looked up from germline, CDR1 is MGHDK and CDR2 is SYGVNS. This CDR3 reads CASSVSGQGEKLFF. The DNA for the CDR3 is TGTGCCAGCAGTGTATCGGGACAGGGGGAGAAACTGTTTTTT.

The chain links TRBV30 to TRBJ1-1, with TRBD1 identical over 7 bases. Germline CDR1 reads GTSNPN; CDR2 reads SVGIG (reference sequence). V lost 3 bases, J lost 0 bases, and 7 bases stayed unmatched. This CDR3 has 15 amino acids. DNA for the CDR3: TGTGCCTGGAGACCGCCGGGACAGCTGAACACTGAAGCTTTCTTT. Its protein product is CAWRPPGQLNTEAFF.

The chain joins TRBV19 to TRBJ1-2; 9 bases are a match to TRBD1. V trimming: 3 bases; J trimming: 1 base; junction bases outside the gene matches: 0. The germline gives CDR1 LNHDA, CDR2 SQIVND (reference sequence). The CDR3 consists of 14 residues. The CDR3 region is CASSMDRGNYGYTF. CDR3 in DNA: TGTGCCAGTAGTATGGACAGGGGTAACTATGGCTACACCTTC.

The V call is TRBV6-5, the J call TRBJ1-2; tentatively, D is TRBD1 (5 bases). The CDR3 spans 14 residues. V was clipped by 2 bases and J by 4 bases, with 11 bases between them. Germline assignment: CDR1 MNHEY and CDR2 SVGAGI. Here the CDR3 reads CASSYRGISYGYTF. In DNA form, the CDR3 reads TGTGCCAGCAGTTACCGGGGGATTTCCTATGGCTACACCTTC.

The genes are TRBV2 and TRBJ1-2; D gene unclear. V gave up 6 bases and J gave up 8 bases, with 16 bases separating them. CDR3 length equals 13 residues. CDR1 and CDR2 from the germline V gene are SNHLY and FYNNEI. The CDR3 region has the DNA TGTGCCAGCAGGGCAGGTTCGCCCAGCGGCTACACCTTC. It yields the protein CASRAGSPSGYTF.

This chain's CDR3 is CASSKQTYEQYF. The CDR3 DNA follows: TGTGCCAGCAGTAAACAAACCTACGAGCAGTACTTC. This sequence joins TRBV6-5 and TRBJ2-7; no reliable D call. Germline values: CDR1 MNHEY, CDR2 SVGAGI. This CDR3 is built from 12 residues. With 5 bases removed from V and 2 bases from J, the gap between germline ends came to 7 bases.

The chain is built from TRBV28 and TRBJ1-6; 8 positions match TRBD1. This CDR3 has 14 residues. V lost 8 bases to trimming and J lost 10 bases; unmatched junction nucleotides: 10. Germline V gene data show CDR1 as MDHEN and CDR2 as SYDVKM. The CDR3 sequence: CASGLGTGQSPLHF. The CDR3 region has the DNA TGTGCCAGCGGTCTAGGGACAGGACAATCACCCCTCCACTTT.

This chain links TRBV6-5 with TRBJ2-2, with D perhaps matching TRBD1 (5 bases). Trimming stripped 8 bases from V and 3 bases from J, with 13 bases between. Germline CDR1 reads MNHEY; CDR2 reads SVGAGI. The CDR3 is made up of 14 amino acids. The CDR3: CASGQGLDTGELFF. Here the CDR3 DNA reads TGTGCCAGCGGTCAGGGCCTCGACACCGGGGAGCTGTTTTTT.

This chain connects TRBV3-1 (or the pseudogene TRBV3-2) to TRBJ1-3; 9 nucleotides line up with TRBD1. The germline V gene has CDR1 LGHDT and CDR2 YNNKEL (reference sequence). The CDR3 sequence is 15 residues long. V lost 6 bases, J lost 4 bases, and 7 bases stayed unmatched. The CDR3 region is CASRETGGRGNTIYF. For the CDR3, the DNA is TGTGCCAGCAGAGAAACAGGGGGCAGAGGAAACACCATATATTTT.

This chain uses TRBV12-5 with TRBJ1-1, with TRBD1 matching 8 bases. CDR3 length: 13 amino acids. The V gene's germline CDR1 is LGHNT and CDR2 FRNRAP. The V and J ends lost 7 bases and 5 bases, in that order; junction bases with no gene match: 6. The CDR3 DNA reads as TGTGCTAGTGCCCGACAGGGGTGGACTGAAGCTTTCTTT. Translating gives CASARQGWTEAFF.